This is a list of T cell receptor beta chains from one sample in a study of a mutant IDH1 vaccine in newly diagnosed glioma. Sequencing used immunoSEQ multiplex PCR; TCRdb keeps in-frame clones, though not all of them. The sample yields some 120,000 clones, 80% seen once. Antigens for these TCRs are unknown. The starting material was PBMCs, obtained from a glioma patient whose treatment included an IDH1 peptide vaccine. The receptors here all came from a man aged 35 to 55 with glioma. Each CDR3 is given with its conserved first and last residue. The D gene is left open where the match is weak. Clone size is given for some rows only: seen once, a few or many times, or a class if the clone is expanded.

CDR3 length	V gene	D gene	J gene	clone size	CDR3 DNA	CDR3 protein
17	TRBV21-1	-	TRBJ1-5	-	TGTGCCAGCAGCCCTAGGCGGACTGAACCCTCCAATCAGCCCCAGCATTTT	CASSPRRTEPSNQPQHF
12	TRBV11-2	TRBD1	TRBJ2-7	-	TGTGCCAGCGCGGACAGGGCGGGAGAGCAGTACTTC	CASADRAGEQYF
19	TRBV9	TRBD2	TRBJ2-3	-	TGTGCCAGCAGCGTAGATGACATGCGGGGAGCGGGAGGGAAAGATACGCAGTATTTT	CASSVDDMRGAGGKDTQYF
14	TRBV4-3	-	TRBJ2-2	many	TGCGCCAGCAGCCAAGAGAGGGTTACCGGGGAGCTGTTTTTT	CASSQERVTGELFF
15	TRBV4-1	TRBD1	TRBJ2-1	once	TGCGCCAGCAGAGCGGGACAGGGGACCTACAATGAGCAGTTCTTC	CASRAGQGTYNEQFF
15	TRBV7-6	-	TRBJ1-4	-	TGTGCCAGCAGCAAGACAGTTGCAACTAATGAAAAACTGTTTTTT	CASSKTVATNEKLFF
13	TRBV19	TRBD1	TRBJ2-7	-	TGTGCCAGTAGTAGCCAGGGGGCCAACGAGCAGTACTTC	CASSSQGANEQYF
14	TRBV12-5	TRBD1	TRBJ1-2	-	TGTGCTAGTGGTAGGGACAGGGAACTCTATGGCTACACCTTC	CASGRDRELYGYTF
14	TRBV5-6	-	TRBJ2-7	-	TGTGCCAGCAGCCCACTGGGACGATCGAAGGAGCAGTACTTC	CASSPLGRSKEQYF
15	TRBV28	TRBD2	TRBJ2-6	few	TGTGCCAGCAGTTTAGCGGGGGCTGGGGCCAACGTCCTGACTTTC	CASSLAGAGANVLTF
14	TRBV19	TRBD1	TRBJ1-5	few	TGTGCCAGTAGCCAGACAGGGGCCGGGCAGCCCCAGCATTTT	CASSQTGAGQPQHF
16	TRBV5-5	-	TRBJ1-3	-	TGTGCCAGCAGCTTGGTAGGGACGGTCTCTGGAAACACCATATATTTT	CASSLVGTVSGNTIYF
15	TRBV7-2	-	TRBJ2-3	once	TGTGCCAGCAGCTTAGCGCATAGCGGTGGAGATACGCAGTATTTT	CASSLAHSGGDTQYF
13	TRBV27	-	TRBJ2-3	-	TGTGCCAGCAGTGCGCCCAACAGGGCCCAACAGTATTTT	CASSAPNRAQQYF
15	TRBV5-5	TRBD1	TRBJ1-1	-	TGTGCCAGCAGCGCCGCCGGGACAGGGGGATCTAGAGCTTTCTTT	CASSAAGTGGSRAFF
14	TRBV7-9	TRBD1	TRBJ2-1	-	TGTGCCAGCAGCGTACAGGGGGCAGGCAATGAGCAGTTCTTC	CASSVQGAGNEQFF
16	TRBV2	TRBD1	TRBJ2-2	-	TGTGCCAGCAGTTATACCGGGACAGGGGTCACCGGGGAGCTGTTTTTT	CASSYTGTGVTGELFF
15	TRBV5-4	TRBD1	TRBJ2-1	-	TGTGCCAGCAGCTTGCGACAGGGGATATACAATGAGCAGTTCTTC	CASSLRQGIYNEQFF
18	TRBV4-2	-	TRBJ2-3	-	TGTGCCAGCAGCCAAGATATGTGGCTAGCGCCTAGCACAGATACGCAGTATTTT	CASSQDMWLAPSTDTQYF
13	TRBV19	TRBD1	TRBJ1-5	-	TGTGCCAGTAGTGGACAGGGACATCAGCCCCAGCATTTT	CASSGQGHQPQHF
15	TRBV6-5	-	TRBJ2-7	-	TGTGCCAGCAGTTTAACGGGGGCCTACTCCTACGAGCAGTACTTC	CASSLTGAYSYEQYF
13	TRBV5-4	-	TRBJ1-1	once	TGTGCCAGCAGCTTGGCAAGGGGCCCTGAAGCTTTCTTT	CASSLARGPEAFF
14	TRBV19	TRBD1	TRBJ2-7	-	TGTGCCAGTAGTATAGTCGGGACAGGGAGCGAGCAGTACTTC	CASSIVGTGSEQYF
11	TRBV28	-	TRBJ1-1	-	TGTGCCAGCACTGTAGGAACTGAAGCTTTCTTT	CASTVGTEAFF
14	TRBV7-2	-	TRBJ2-2	once	TGTGCCAGCAGCTGGCGGATGAACACCGGGGAGCTGTTTTTT	CASSWRMNTGELFF
11	TRBV28	-	TRBJ2-1	-	TGTGCCAGCAGTTTCTACAATGAGCAGTTCTTC	CASSFYNEQFF